The 16 T cell receptor beta chains presented below share a single source sample, sequenced in a study of blood T cell repertoires in COVID-19. Some clones are missing from TCRdb's copy, which holds only in-frame ones; the method was immunoSEQ multiplex PCR. The sample shows roughly 90,000 clones, roughly 90% of them seen only once. The sample taken for sequencing was peripheral blood. The receptor source for this set is a human donor with active COVID-19. The donor label of this sample is uncertain.

The CDR3 loop reads CASSSRTPLTEAFF. In nucleotides, the CDR3 is TGTGCCAGCAGTTCTCGGACTCCCTTGACTGAAGCTTTCTTT. The genes are TRBV6-5 and TRBJ1-1; D not certain. The CDR3 covers 14 residues. The V end was cut by 4 bases, the J end by 5 bases, with 14 bases between. From germline, CDR1 is MNHEY and CDR2 SVGAGI.

This sequence joins TRBV7-3 and TRBJ2-7; 9 nucleotides line up with TRBD1. The CDR3 runs 13 residues. Germline V gene lookup returns CDR1 SGHTA and CDR2 FQGTGA. V trimming: 5 bases; J trimming: 5 bases; junction bases outside the gene matches: 4. This CDR3 reads CASSLGQGHEQYF. DNA of the CDR3: TGTGCCAGCAGCCTGGGACAGGGCCACGAGCAGTACTTC.

The chain employs TRBV4-2 and TRBJ2-5; TRBD2 agrees at 10 bases. The ends lost 0 bases at V and 5 bases at J; junction bases unmatched: 12. The CDR3 has 18 residues. Germline CDR1 is LGHNA and CDR2 is YNFKEQ. CDR3 DNA sequence: TGTGCCAGCAGCCAAGATGGTCAGGCTAGCGGGGGCAGGGAGACCCAGTACTTC. Translated: CASSQDGQASGGRETQYF.

This chain connects TRBV9 to TRBJ2-1; 7 positions agree with TRBD1. Germline CDR1 SGDLS, CDR2 YYNGEE. The CDR3 has 14 amino acids. Losses at the gene ends were 4 bases for V and 8 bases for J; bases not matched to a gene: 9. Here the CDR3 DNA reads TGTGCCAGCAGCAACAACAGGGGTTTCGATGAGCAGTTCTTC. Translation: CASSNNRGFDEQFF.

V is TRBV6-4 and J is TRBJ1-2; D call uncertain. The germline V and J ends were trimmed by 0 bases and 6 bases, with 14 bases remaining between them. The germline gives CDR1 MRHNA, CDR2 SNTAGT. The CDR3 loop spans 15 amino acids. The CDR3 region is CASSDSISNSHGYTF. The CDR3, as DNA: TGTGCCAGCAGTGACTCGATATCGAACTCGCATGGCTACACCTTC.

This clone was recorded once. The V gene is TRBV7-2, the J gene TRBJ2-5; 11 positions match TRBD2. V was clipped by 0 bases and J by 3 bases; unmatched bases: 3. This CDR3 region has 16 residues. Germline values: CDR1 SGHTA, CDR2 FQGNSA. The CDR3 DNA reads as TGTGCCAGCAGCTTAGCGCCTAGCGGGGGGAAAGAGACCCAGTACTTC. The encoded protein is CASSLAPSGGKETQYF.

This chain connects TRBV5-6 to TRBJ2-7; the match to TRBD2 covers 7 bases. The CDR3 has 15 amino acids. The ends lost 4 bases at V and 6 bases at J; junction bases unmatched: 13. Germline CDR1 and CDR2: SGHDT and YYEEEE. Here the CDR3 DNA reads TGTGCCAGCAGCAGCAACCCTGGTACTAGCGCCGAGCAGTACTTC. Protein sequence: CASSSNPGTSAEQYF.

The chain is built from TRBV27 and TRBJ2-6; D perhaps matches TRBD1 (5 bases). The CDR3 loop spans 16 amino acids. CDR1 and CDR2 (germline): MNHEY, SMNVEV (reference sequence). V was trimmed by 5 bases and J by 2 bases, leaving 13 bases between them. CDR3 DNA sequence: TGTGCCAGCAGTCTTTCAGGGTCCCCTGGGGCCAACGTCCTGACTTTC. Its translation is CASSLSGSPGANVLTF. Filled out from reference TRBV27 and TRBJ2-6, the complete variable domain reads EAQVTQNPRYLITVTGKKLTVTCSQNMNHEYMSWYRQDPGLGLRQIYYSMNVEVTDKGDVPEGYKVSRKEKRNFPLILESPSPNQTSLYFCASSLSGSPGANVLTFGAGSRLTVL.

In DNA form, the CDR3 reads TGCGCCAGCAGCTTGGTACCTAGCGGGGGGCAAGAGACCCAGTACTTC. It codes for CASSLVPSGGQETQYF. The chain joins TRBV5-1 to TRBJ2-5, with 11 bases aligning to TRBD2. The CDR3 extends over 16 amino acids. V was clipped by 0 bases and J by 2 bases; unmatched bases: 3. Germline lookup yields CDR1 SGHRS and CDR2 YFSETQ.

Only one count was recorded for this clone. V usage is TRBV6-2 or TRBV6-3 and J usage is TRBJ2-3; weak D call: TRBD1 (6 bases). The CDR3 runs to 15 residues. V was shortened by 0 bases and J by 6 bases, with 13 bases between the two germline ends. Germline V gene sequence: CDR1 MNHEY, CDR2 SVGEGT. The DNA for the CDR3 is TGTGCCAGCAGTTACTCACAGGGTGGAAGGGATACGCAGTATTTT. Its translation: CASSYSQGGRDTQYF.

This clone showed up just once. The chain carries TRBV5-6 and TRBJ2-1; perhaps TRBD1 as D (5 bases). This CDR3 is built from 14 residues. The germline V and J ends were trimmed by 6 bases and 4 bases, with 14 bases remaining between them. Germline CDR1 reads SGHDT; CDR2 reads YYEEEE. The CDR3 sequence: CASTPGMRYNEQFF. The CDR3 DNA sequence: TGTGCCAGCACCCCAGGGATGAGATACAATGAGCAGTTCTTC.

This clone was picked up a small number of times. This chain uses TRBV4-3 with TRBJ1-5; TRBD1 matches at 10 bases. Germline V gives CDR1 LGHNA, CDR2 YSLEER. Trimming cost V 0 bases and J 0 bases; bases outside gene matches: 8. The CDR3 covers 19 residues. The DNA of the CDR3 is TGCGCCAGCAGCCAAGATTGGGGACAGGGGCAGTATAGCAATCAGCCCCAGCATTTT. Protein product: CASSQDWGQGQYSNQPQHF.

The chain carries TRBV19 and TRBJ1-1; 7 bases agree with TRBD1. Trimming cost V 3 bases and J 5 bases; bases outside gene matches: 3. This CDR3 contains 13 residues. Germline CDR1 LNHDA, CDR2 SQIVND (reference sequence). CDR3 nucleotides: TGTGCCAGTAGTATGACAGGGAAGACTGAAGCTTTCTTT. Its protein product is CASSMTGKTEAFF.

The CDR3 is CASSLVQGALGTQYF. CDR3 sequence (DNA): TGTGCCAGCAGCTTAGTACAGGGGGCCCTAGGGACCCAGTACTTC. The chain is built from TRBV5-4 and TRBJ2-5; 9 bases align to TRBD1. The trim removed 2 bases at V and 7 bases at J, leaving 9 bases unmatched. Germline V CDR1 and CDR2: SGHNT, YYREEE (reference sequence). The CDR3 runs 15 residues.

This chain joins TRBV27 and TRBJ1-1; TRBD1 might be the D (6 bases). CDR1 is MNHEY, CDR2 SMNVEV, per germline (reference sequence). V shed 6 bases and J shed 9 bases, with 23 bases lying between them. The CDR3 is 15 amino acids. The CDR3 loop is CASRDPRGGAFKAFF. CDR3 bases: TGTGCCAGCAGAGATCCTCGGGGGGGGGCGTTTAAAGCTTTCTTT.

This chain joins TRBV24-1 and TRBJ2-7; 11 bases align to TRBD1. This CDR3 contains 16 residues. V gave up 3 bases and J gave up 6 bases; unmatched junction bases: 9. Germline V gene lookup returns CDR1 KGHDR and CDR2 SFDVKD. The CDR3 loop is CATSDPPGTGGLEQYF. CDR3 nucleotides: TGTGCCACCAGTGATCCTCCCGGGACAGGGGGGCTCGAGCAGTACTTC.